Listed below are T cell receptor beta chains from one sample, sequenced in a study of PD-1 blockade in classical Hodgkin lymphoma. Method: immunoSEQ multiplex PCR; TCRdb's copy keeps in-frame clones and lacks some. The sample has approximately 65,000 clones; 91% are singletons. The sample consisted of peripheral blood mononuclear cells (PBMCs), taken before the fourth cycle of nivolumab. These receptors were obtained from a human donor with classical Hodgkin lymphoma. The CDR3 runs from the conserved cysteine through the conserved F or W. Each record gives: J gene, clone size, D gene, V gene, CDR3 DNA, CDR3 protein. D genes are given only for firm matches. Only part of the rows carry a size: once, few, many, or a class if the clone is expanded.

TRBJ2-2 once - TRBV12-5 TGTGCTAGTGGTTTTGGGACGGCGAACACCGGGGAGCTGTTTTTT CASGFGTANTGELFF
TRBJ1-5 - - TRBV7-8 TGTGCCAGCAGCCGAGTGGGGGGCAATCAGCCCCAGCATTTT CASSRVGGNQPQHF
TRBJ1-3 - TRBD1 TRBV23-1 TGCGCCAGCAGTCGTCGGGGTGGGACAGGGCTTTTATTCTCTGGAAACACCATATATTTT CASSRRGGTGLLFSGNTIYF
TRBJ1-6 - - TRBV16 TGTGCCAGCAGCCCTGGGGCGGTGAGGTCACCCCTCCACTTT CASSPGAVRSPLHF
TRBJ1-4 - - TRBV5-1 TGCGCCAGCAGCTTGGGGGGAACTAATGAAAAACTGTTTTTT CASSLGGTNEKLFF
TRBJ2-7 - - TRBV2 TGTGCCAGCAGCCCTACAGGCGGCTCCTACGAGCAGTACTTC CASSPTGGSYEQYF
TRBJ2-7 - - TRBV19 TGTGCCAGTAGTATAGGTCACGAGCAGTACTTC CASSIGHEQYF
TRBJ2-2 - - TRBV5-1 TGCGCCAGTGGACAGCCGAACACCGGGGAGCTGTTTTTT CASGQPNTGELFF
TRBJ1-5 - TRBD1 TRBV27 TGTGCCAGCAGTTTAGCCGGGACAGGGGGCCCGGGCAATCAGCCCCAGCATTTT CASSLAGTGGPGNQPQHF
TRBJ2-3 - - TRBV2 TGTGCCAGCAGTGGGGTCGATACGCAGTATTTT CASSGVDTQYF
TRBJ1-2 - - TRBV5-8 TGTGCCAGCAGCCAAACCACAGCCCCCGCTGGGGGCTACACCTTC CASSQTTAPAGGYTF
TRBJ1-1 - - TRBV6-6 TGTGCCAGCAGTTATGGGAACCTTATGAACACTGAAGCTTTCTTT CASSYGNLMNTEAFF
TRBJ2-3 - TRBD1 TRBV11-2 TGTGCCAGCAACTTGGGGGACAGGGGTACAGATACGCAGTATTTT CASNLGDRGTDTQYF
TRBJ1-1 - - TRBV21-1 TGTGCCAGCACTGGACGGTTTCAGGAAGCTTTCTTT CASTGRFQEAFF
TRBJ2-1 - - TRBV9 TGTGCCAGCAGCGTAGAGGTGGGCCTAAAGGAGCAGTTCTTC CASSVEVGLKEQFF
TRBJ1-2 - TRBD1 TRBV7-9 TGTGCCAGCAGCCGCGGGACAGCCTATGGCTACACCTTC CASSRGTAYGYTF
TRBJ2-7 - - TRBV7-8 TGTGCCAGCAGCCCCAACGGTCTTGGTGAGCAGTACTTC CASSPNGLGEQYF
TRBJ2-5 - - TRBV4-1 TGCGCCAGCAGCCAAGATGGGACGGGGACCCCAGAGACCCAGTACTTC CASSQDGTGTPETQYF
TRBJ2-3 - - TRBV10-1 TGCGCCAGTCAAGACAGATACGGGGAGTCTACGCAGTATTTT CASQDRYGESTQYF
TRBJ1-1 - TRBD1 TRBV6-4 TGTGCCAGCAGGAGGCGGGACAGGGAGGCGGGAGAGAGTGAAGCTTTCTTT CASRRRDREAGESEAFF
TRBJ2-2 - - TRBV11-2 TGTGCCAGCAGCTTGATTAACACCGGGGAGCTGTTTTTT CASSLINTGELFF
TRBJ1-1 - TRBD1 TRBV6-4 TGTGCCAGCAGTTCCGGGACAGGGGGCATCACTGAAGCTTTCTTT CASSSGTGGITEAFF
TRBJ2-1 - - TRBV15 TGTGCCACCAGCGCCGGAGGGACAGCGGACAATGAGCAGTTCTTC CATSAGGTADNEQFF
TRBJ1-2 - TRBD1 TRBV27 TGTGCCAGCAGTTTTTGGGCAGGGGGCTATGGCTACACCTTC CASSFWAGGYGYTF
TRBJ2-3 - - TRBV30 TGTGCCTGGAGTATGGGGCTGGATACGCAGTATTTT CAWSMGLDTQYF
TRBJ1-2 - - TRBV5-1 TGCGCCAGCAGCTTGTACAGGAGAGCTAACTATGGCTACACCTTC CASSLYRRANYGYTF
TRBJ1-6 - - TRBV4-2 TGTGCCAGCAGCCAAGATCCGACAGCCGATTCACCCCTCCACTTT CASSQDPTADSPLHF
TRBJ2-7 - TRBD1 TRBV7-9 TGTGCCAGCAGCCCCGCGACAGGGACCTACGAGCAGTACTTC CASSPATGTYEQYF
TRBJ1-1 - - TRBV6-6 TGTGCCAGCAGCCCAGGTGGCGCGGGCACTGAAGCTTTCTTT CASSPGGAGTEAFF
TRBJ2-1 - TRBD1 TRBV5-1 TGCGCCAGCAGCCTAGAGGGACAGTCCAATGAGCAGTTCTTC CASSLEGQSNEQFF
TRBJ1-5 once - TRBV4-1 TGCGCCAGCAGCCAAGAGGCACGGACAGCTCACCTTAATCAGCCCCAGCATTTT CASSQEARTAHLNQPQHF
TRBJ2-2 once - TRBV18 TGTGCCAGCTCACCACCCAGTTCAACCACCGGGGAGCTGTTTTTT CASSPPSSTTGELFF
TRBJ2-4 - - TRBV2 TGTGCCAGCAGGTTAACAGAAGCCAAAAACATTCAGTACTTC CASRLTEAKNIQYF
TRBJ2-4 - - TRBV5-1 TGCGCCAGCAGCTTATCCGCGACAAACCACCCCCTAGCCAAAAACATTCAGTACTTC CASSLSATNHPLAKNIQYF
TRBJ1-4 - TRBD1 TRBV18 TGTGCCAGCTCACCACCGTTTGGACAGGGCGGGGAAAAACTGTTTTTT CASSPPFGQGGEKLFF
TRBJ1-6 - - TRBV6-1 TGTGCCAGCAGTAGATTTTGGACTGACTCGTCACCCCTCCACTTT CASSRFWTDSSPLHF
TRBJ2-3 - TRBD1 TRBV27 TGTGCCAGCAGTTTATCTGTCACGGACAGGGCAGATACGCAGTATTTT CASSLSVTDRADTQYF
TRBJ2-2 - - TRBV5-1 TGCGCCAGCAGTTCAGGGGCCGGGGAGCTGTTTTTT CASSSGAGELFF
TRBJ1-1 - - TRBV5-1 TGCGCCAGCAGCTGGCGTACTAGTATGGCGAACACTGAAGCTTTCTTT CASSWRTSMANTEAFF
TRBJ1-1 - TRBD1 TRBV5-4 TGTGCCAGCAGCTTTGCGGGACAGGGTAGAACTTTCTTT CASSFAGQGRTFF
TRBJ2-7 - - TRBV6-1 TGTGCCAGCAGTGTTTATACCTACGAGCAGTACTTC CASSVYTYEQYF
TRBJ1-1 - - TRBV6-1 TGTGCCAGCAGTGCTGTGGGGAACACTGAAGCTTTCTTT CASSAVGNTEAFF
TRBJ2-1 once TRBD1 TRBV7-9 TGTGCCAGCAGCTATGACAGGGAACCAATGACGGAGCAGTTCTTC CASSYDREPMTEQFF
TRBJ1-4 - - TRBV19 TGTGCCAGCTATTCCGTTTTTAATGAAAAACTGTTTTTT CASYSVFNEKLFF
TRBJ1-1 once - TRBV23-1 TGCGCCAGCAGTCAATCCTACTCCCCCGGAACTGAAGCTTTCTTT CASSQSYSPGTEAFF
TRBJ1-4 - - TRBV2 TGTGCCAGCAGTTGGCAAGGGGCTGCTTCGGATGAAAAACTGTTTTTT CASSWQGAASDEKLFF
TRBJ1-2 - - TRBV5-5 TGTGCCAGCAGCTTTCGTCCCGGAGATGGCTACACCTTC CASSFRPGDGYTF
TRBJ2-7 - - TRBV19 TGTGCCAGTAGTACCCCCCGGCCGGGCGGAACCTACGAGCAGTACTTC CASSTPRPGGTYEQYF
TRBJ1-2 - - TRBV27 TGTGCCAGCAGTAGCGCGGGACTGACTAACTATGGCTACACCTTC CASSSAGLTNYGYTF
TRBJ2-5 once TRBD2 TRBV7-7 TGTGCTAGCAGCTTAGTAGCGGGGGAAATAGAGACCCAGTACTTC CASSLVAGEIETQYF